Listed below are T cell receptor beta chains from one sample, sequenced in a study of T cell responses to AZD1222 COVID-19 vaccine. Data came from immunoSEQ multiplex PCR; TCRdb stores just in-frame clones and leaves some out. This sample has 150,000 or so clones, with about nine tenths found just once. The sample here was peripheral blood, taken on day 0 of AZD1222 vaccination. Receptors originate from an adult in good health. Both conserved end residues are part of each CDR3. The D gene is left open where the match is weak. Clone sizes are given selectively: once, few, many, or a class where the clone is expanded.

clone size: .; J gene: TRBJ2-3; D gene: TRBD2; V gene: TRBV5-6; CDR3 protein: CASSTGLAGVDTQYF; CDR3 DNA: TGTGCCAGCAGCACGGGACTAGCGGGGGTGGATACGCAGTATTTT
clone size: .; J gene: TRBJ2-2; D gene: .; V gene: TRBV18; CDR3 protein: CASSPLRENTGELFF; CDR3 DNA: TGTGCCAGCTCACCACTCAGGGAGAACACCGGGGAGCTGTTTTTT
clone size: once; J gene: TRBJ1-5; D gene: .; V gene: TRBV7-7; CDR3 protein: CAQLGSNQPQHF; CDR3 DNA: TGTGCTCAACTTGGTAGCAATCAGCCCCAGCATTTT
clone size: .; J gene: TRBJ1-4; D gene: .; V gene: TRBV7-9; CDR3 protein: CASSLRLGRDDEKLFF; CDR3 DNA: TGTGCCAGCAGCTTAAGGTTGGGCAGGGATGATGAAAAACTGTTTTTT
clone size: .; J gene: TRBJ2-7; D gene: .; V gene: TRBV28; CDR3 protein: CASSSGPHEQYF; CDR3 DNA: TGTGCCAGCAGTTCTGGGCCGCACGAGCAGTACTTC
clone size: once; J gene: TRBJ2-3; D gene: TRBD2; V gene: TRBV7-2; CDR3 protein: CASRLYGGTSTDTQYF; CDR3 DNA: TGTGCCAGCAGGCTTTACGGGGGGACTAGCACAGATACGCAGTATTTT
clone size: .; J gene: TRBJ1-6; D gene: TRBD1; V gene: TRBV7-8; CDR3 protein: CASRRGQTGNNSPLHF; CDR3 DNA: TGTGCCAGCAGAAGGGGGCAGACAGGAAATAATTCACCCCTCCACTTT
clone size: .; J gene: TRBJ2-3; D gene: .; V gene: TRBV5-1; CDR3 protein: CASSLKDTQYF; CDR3 DNA: TGCGCCAGCAGCCTGAAAGATACGCAGTATTTT
clone size: .; J gene: TRBJ1-3; D gene: .; V gene: TRBV4-3; CDR3 protein: CASSQDATFSGNTIYF; CDR3 DNA: TGCGCCAGCAGCCAAGACGCAACTTTCTCTGGAAACACCATATATTTT
clone size: once; J gene: TRBJ2-7; D gene: .; V gene: TRBV4-1; CDR3 protein: CASSQALAGYEQYF; CDR3 DNA: TGCGCCAGCAGCCAAGCCCTAGCTGGTTACGAGCAGTACTTC
clone size: .; J gene: TRBJ1-5; D gene: .; V gene: TRBV19; CDR3 protein: CASSGIILQTNQPQHF; CDR3 DNA: TGTGCCAGTAGTGGGATCATCCTACAGACTAATCAGCCCCAGCATTTT
clone size: once; J gene: TRBJ2-1; D gene: TRBD1; V gene: TRBV7-3; CDR3 protein: CASSTTGGDHNEQFF; CDR3 DNA: TGTGCCAGCAGTACTACAGGGGGCGATCACAATGAGCAGTTCTTC
clone size: once; J gene: TRBJ1-5; D gene: .; V gene: TRBV27; CDR3 protein: CASSLGRRNQPQHF; CDR3 DNA: TGTGCCAGCAGTTTGGGCCGACGCAATCAGCCCCAGCATTTT
clone size: .; J gene: TRBJ1-3; D gene: .; V gene: TRBV2; CDR3 protein: CASKRVHSGNTIYF; CDR3 DNA: TGTGCCAGCAAGAGGGTCCATTCTGGAAACACCATATATTTT
clone size: .; J gene: TRBJ2-5; D gene: .; V gene: TRBV9; CDR3 protein: CASGAQETQYF; CDR3 DNA: TGTGCCAGCGGGGCTCAGGAGACCCAGTACTTC
clone size: .; J gene: TRBJ1-4; D gene: .; V gene: TRBV5-1; CDR3 protein: CASSLTGDSREKLFF; CDR3 DNA: TGCGCCAGCAGCTTGACGGGTGACAGCCGCGAAAAACTGTTTTTT
clone size: .; J gene: TRBJ2-7; D gene: TRBD2; V gene: TRBV5-1; CDR3 protein: CASSGGTSGAYEQYF; CDR3 DNA: TGCGCCAGCAGCGGGGGGACTAGCGGGGCCTACGAGCAGTACTTC
clone size: .; J gene: TRBJ1-6; D gene: TRBD1; V gene: TRBV9; CDR3 protein: CASGSRQDRGLPLHF; CDR3 DNA: TGTGCCAGCGGATCAAGACAGGACAGGGGTTTGCCCCTCCACTTT
clone size: .; J gene: TRBJ1-3; D gene: .; V gene: TRBV12-2; CDR3 protein: CASRLVGPRSGNTIYF; CDR3 DNA: TGTGCAAGTCGCTTAGTAGGCCCTCGGTCTGGAAACACCATATATTTT
clone size: .; J gene: TRBJ1-2; D gene: TRBD1; V gene: TRBV19; CDR3 protein: CASSRQGAWGYTF; CDR3 DNA: TGTGCCAGTAGTCGGCAGGGGGCGTGGGGCTACACCTTC
clone size: .; J gene: TRBJ2-7; D gene: .; V gene: TRBV6-2/TRBV6-3; CDR3 protein: CASSNAYEQYF; CDR3 DNA: TGTGCCAGCAGTAACGCCTACGAGCAGTACTTC
clone size: .; J gene: TRBJ2-2; D gene: .; V gene: TRBV2; CDR3 protein: CASSQAELINTGELFF; CDR3 DNA: TGTGCCAGCAGCCAAGCGGAATTGATAAACACCGGGGAGCTGTTTTTT
clone size: .; J gene: TRBJ2-7; D gene: .; V gene: TRBV6-4; CDR3 protein: CASSEDLGGAPTYEQYF; CDR3 DNA: TGTGCCAGCAGTGAAGATTTAGGGGGGGCCCCAACCTACGAGCAGTACTTC
clone size: .; J gene: TRBJ1-1; D gene: .; V gene: TRBV3-1/TRBV3-2; CDR3 protein: CASSQVQGKEAFF; CDR3 DNA: TGTGCCAGCAGCCAAGTTCAGGGAAAGGAAGCTTTCTTT